The rows below give T cell receptor beta chains drawn from one sample of a study of cytomegalovirus exposure and HLA in healthy donors. Sequencing was performed with immunoSEQ multiplex PCR; in TCRdb, only in-frame clones are kept and a portion is missing. The table has 200,000 to 250,000 clones, about 80% seen once. Sequences were obtained from PBMCs. These receptors were obtained from a middle-aged woman in good health and CMV-seronegative. Both conserved end residues are part of each CDR3. The order of the fields is V gene, clone size, D gene, J gene, CDR3 DNA, CDR3 protein. A D gene is named only where the DNA matches it firmly. Clone size, where shown, is once, few, many, or a class for clones that have expanded.

>TRBV19|-|TRBD2|TRBJ2-3
TGTGCCACCCGGGGAGGGGCGATCACAGATACGCAGTATTTT
CATRGGAITDTQYF
>TRBV29-1|few|TRBD1|TRBJ2-7
TGCAGCGTTGACGGACAGGGCAACTACGAGCAGTACTTC
CSVDGQGNYEQYF
>TRBV25-1|-|-|TRBJ1-5
TGTGCCAGCAGTGAAGTAGGCAATCAGCCCCAGCATTTT
CASSEVGNQPQHF
>TRBV6-5|-|TRBD1|TRBJ1-6
TGTGCCAGCAGTTACGGGGCTCAGGGGGATTCACCCCTCCACTTT
CASSYGAQGDSPLHF
>TRBV15|-|-|TRBJ1-1
TGTGCCACCAGCAGAGGGGGGGAACACGCGAACACTGAAGCTTTCTTT
CATSRGGEHANTEAFF
>TRBV5-4|-|TRBD2|TRBJ2-3
TGTGCCAGCAGCACGGGACTAGCGGGGGGGGTGGGCACAGATACGCAGTATTTT
CASSTGLAGGVGTDTQYF
>TRBV5-1|-|-|TRBJ2-4
TGCGCCAGCAGCTCCCAAGGGGCGTTGTGGGACATTCAGTACTTC
CASSSQGALWDIQYF
>TRBV25-1|-|TRBD1|TRBJ2-7
TGTGCCAGCAGTGAATGGGGACAGACTGGAGAGCAGTACTTC
CASSEWGQTGEQYF
>TRBV7-9|-|-|TRBJ1-5
TGTGCCAGCAGCACGACAGGTAGAAATCAGCCCCAGCATTTT
CASSTTGRNQPQHF
>TRBV28|once|-|TRBJ1-5
TGTGCCAGCAGTCCGGGGGGGTATCAGCCCCAGCATTTT
CASSPGGYQPQHF
>TRBV19|-|-|TRBJ1-3
TGTGCCAGTAGAATCAGGCTTGGCTCTGGAAACACCATATATTTT
CASRIRLGSGNTIYF
>TRBV9|-|TRBD1|TRBJ2-7
TGTGCCAGCAGCTCGTCCCTGGACAGGGAGTCCGAGCAGTACTTC
CASSSSLDRESEQYF
>TRBV11-2|once|-|TRBJ2-5
TGTGCCAGCAGCTTACGCCCGGGGGAGACCCAGTACTTC
CASSLRPGETQYF
>TRBV2|-|-|TRBJ1-1
TGTGCCAGCAGTGAATGGGAGGGCGGGACTGAAGCTTTCTTT
CASSEWEGGTEAFF
>TRBV7-2|-|-|TRBJ2-3
TGTGCCAGCGCTCCCTCGTTTGAGTCCCAAGATACGCAGTATTTT
CASAPSFESQDTQYF
>TRBV4-1|-|-|TRBJ2-7
TGCGCCAGCAGCCAAGAACAGACCGATCCAACCTACGAGCAGTACTTC
CASSQEQTDPTYEQYF
>TRBV7-6|-|-|TRBJ2-7
TGTGCCAGCAGCTTAGACAGAGTCTACGAGCAGTACTTC
CASSLDRVYEQYF